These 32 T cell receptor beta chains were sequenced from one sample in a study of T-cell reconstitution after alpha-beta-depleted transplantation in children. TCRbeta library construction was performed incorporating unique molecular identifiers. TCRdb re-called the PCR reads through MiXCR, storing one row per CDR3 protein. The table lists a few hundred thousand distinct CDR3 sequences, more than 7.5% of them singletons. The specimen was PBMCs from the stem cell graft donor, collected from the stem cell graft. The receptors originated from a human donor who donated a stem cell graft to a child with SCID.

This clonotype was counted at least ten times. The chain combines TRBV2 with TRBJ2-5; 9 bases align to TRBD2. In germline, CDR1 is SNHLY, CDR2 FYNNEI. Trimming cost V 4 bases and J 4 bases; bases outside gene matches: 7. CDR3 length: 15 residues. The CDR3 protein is CASSGLAGKGETQYF. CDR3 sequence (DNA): TGTGCCAGCAGTGGGCTAGCGGGGAAAGGAGAGACCCAGTACTTC. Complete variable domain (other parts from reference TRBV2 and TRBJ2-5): EPEVTQTPSHQVTQMGQEVILRCVPISNHLYFYWYRQILGQKVEFLVSFYNNEISEKSEIFDDQFSVERPDGSNFTLKIRSTKLEDSAMYFCASSGLAGKGETQYFGPGTRLLVL.

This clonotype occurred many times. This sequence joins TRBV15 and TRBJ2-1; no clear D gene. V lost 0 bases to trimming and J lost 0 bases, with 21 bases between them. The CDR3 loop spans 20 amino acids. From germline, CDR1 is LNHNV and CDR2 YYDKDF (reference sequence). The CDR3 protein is CATSRDERWASLHSYNEQFF. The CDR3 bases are TGTGCCACCAGCAGAGATGAGAGGTGGGCCAGCCTACACTCCTACAATGAGCAGTTCTTC.

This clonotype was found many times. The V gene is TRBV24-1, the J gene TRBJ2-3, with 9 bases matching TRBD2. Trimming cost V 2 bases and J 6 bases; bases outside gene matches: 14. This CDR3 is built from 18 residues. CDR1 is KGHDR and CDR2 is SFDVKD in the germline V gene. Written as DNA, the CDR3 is TGTGCCACCAGTGATTCCGCTCGGCTTAGCGGGGGAGGGGATACGCAGTATTTT. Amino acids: CATSDSARLSGGGDTQYF.

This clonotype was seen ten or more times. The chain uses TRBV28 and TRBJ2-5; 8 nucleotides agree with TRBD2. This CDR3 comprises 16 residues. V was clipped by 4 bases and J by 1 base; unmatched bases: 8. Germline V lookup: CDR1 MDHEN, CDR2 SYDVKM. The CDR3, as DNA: TGTGCCAGCAGTTCACCCGTGAGCGGGGGCCAAGAGACCCAGTACTTC. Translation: CASSSPVSGGQETQYF.

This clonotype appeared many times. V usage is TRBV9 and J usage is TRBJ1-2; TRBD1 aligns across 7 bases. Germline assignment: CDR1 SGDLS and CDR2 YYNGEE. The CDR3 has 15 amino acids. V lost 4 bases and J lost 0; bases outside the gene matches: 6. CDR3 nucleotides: TGTGCCAGCAGCCCCGGGGACAGCTCTAACTATGGCTACACCTTC. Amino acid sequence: CASSPGDSSNYGYTF.

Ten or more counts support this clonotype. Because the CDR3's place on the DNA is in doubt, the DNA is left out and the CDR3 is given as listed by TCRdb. CDR3 loop: CATSTSAAHTGELFF. V usage is TRBV24-1 and J usage is TRBJ2-2. Germline CDR1 reads KGHDR; CDR2 reads SFDVKD. A total of 15 residues make up the CDR3, ends included.

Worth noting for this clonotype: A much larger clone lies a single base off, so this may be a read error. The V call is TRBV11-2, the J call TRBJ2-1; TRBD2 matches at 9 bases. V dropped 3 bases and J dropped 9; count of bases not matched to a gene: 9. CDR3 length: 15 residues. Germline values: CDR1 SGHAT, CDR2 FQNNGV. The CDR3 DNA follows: TGTGCCAGCAGCTTGTGGGGCGGGGGGGCCGTTGAGCAGTTCTTC. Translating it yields CASSLWGGGAVEQFF.

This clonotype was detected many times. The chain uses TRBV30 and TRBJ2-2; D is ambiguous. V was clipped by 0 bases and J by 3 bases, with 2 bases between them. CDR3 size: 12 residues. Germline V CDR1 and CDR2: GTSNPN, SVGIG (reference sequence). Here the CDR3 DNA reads TGTGCCTGGAGTGTGTACACCGGGGAGCTGTTTTTT. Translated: CAWSVYTGELFF. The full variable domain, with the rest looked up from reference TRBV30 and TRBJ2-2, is SQTIHQWPATLVQPVGSPLSLECTVEGTSNPNLYWYRQAAGRGLQLLFYSVGIGQISSEVPQNLSASRPQDRQFILSSKKLLLSDSGFYLCAWSVYTGELFFGEGSRLTVL.

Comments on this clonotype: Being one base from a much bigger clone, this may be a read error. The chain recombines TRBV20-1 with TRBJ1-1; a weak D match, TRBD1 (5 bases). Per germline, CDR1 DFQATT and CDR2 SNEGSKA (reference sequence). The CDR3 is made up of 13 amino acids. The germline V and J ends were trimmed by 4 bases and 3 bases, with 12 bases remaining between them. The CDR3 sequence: CSATRDAYTEAFF. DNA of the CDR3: TGCAGTGCTACGAGGGACGCCTACACTGAAGCTTTCTTT.

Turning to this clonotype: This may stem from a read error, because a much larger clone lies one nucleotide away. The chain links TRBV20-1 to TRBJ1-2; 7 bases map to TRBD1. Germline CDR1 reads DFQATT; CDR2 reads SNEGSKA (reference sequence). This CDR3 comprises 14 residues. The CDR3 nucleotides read TGCAGTGCTAGAGCTACCAGGGGGAGCTATGGCGACACCTTC. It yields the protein CSARATRGSYGDTF.

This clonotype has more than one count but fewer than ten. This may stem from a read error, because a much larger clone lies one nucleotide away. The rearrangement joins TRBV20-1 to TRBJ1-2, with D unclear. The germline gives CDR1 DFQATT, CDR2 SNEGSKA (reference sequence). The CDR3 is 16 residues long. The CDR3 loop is CCALGQGSMANYGYTF. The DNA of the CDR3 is TGCTGTGCTCTCGGGCAAGGGTCGATGGCTAACTATGGCTACACCTTC.

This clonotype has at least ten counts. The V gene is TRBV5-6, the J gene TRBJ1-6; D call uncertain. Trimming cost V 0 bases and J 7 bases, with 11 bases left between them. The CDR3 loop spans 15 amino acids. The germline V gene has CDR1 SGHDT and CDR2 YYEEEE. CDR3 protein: CASSLEGPRNSPLHF. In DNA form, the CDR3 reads TGTGCCAGCAGCTTGGAAGGGCCACGGAATTCACCCCTCCACTTT.

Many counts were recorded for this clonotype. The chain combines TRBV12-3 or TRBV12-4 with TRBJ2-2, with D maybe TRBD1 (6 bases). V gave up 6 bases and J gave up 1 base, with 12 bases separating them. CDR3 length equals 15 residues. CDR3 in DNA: TGTGCCAGCAGCACCGGGACACTGAACACCGGGGAGCTGTTTTTT. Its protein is CASSTGTLNTGELFF.

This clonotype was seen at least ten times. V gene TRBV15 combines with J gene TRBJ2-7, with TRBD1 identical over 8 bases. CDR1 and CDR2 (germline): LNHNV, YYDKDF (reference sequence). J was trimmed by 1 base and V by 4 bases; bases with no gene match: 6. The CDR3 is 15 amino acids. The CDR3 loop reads CATSTDRVFSYEQYF. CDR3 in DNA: TGTGCCACCAGCACGGACAGGGTTTTTTCCTACGAGCAGTACTTC. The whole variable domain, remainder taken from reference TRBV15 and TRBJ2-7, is DAMVIQNPRYQVTQFGKPVTLSCSQTLNHNVMYWYQQKSSQAPKLLFHYYDKDFNNEADTPDNFQSRRPNTSFCFLDIRSPGLGDTAMYLCATSTDRVFSYEQYFGPGTRLTVT.

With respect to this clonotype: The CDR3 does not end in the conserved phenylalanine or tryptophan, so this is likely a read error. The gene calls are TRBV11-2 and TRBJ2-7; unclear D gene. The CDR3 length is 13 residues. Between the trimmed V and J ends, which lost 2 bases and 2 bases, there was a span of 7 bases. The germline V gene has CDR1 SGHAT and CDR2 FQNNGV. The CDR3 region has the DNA TGTGCCAGCAGCTTAAGAGTGGCCTACGAGCAGTACTAC. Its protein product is CASSLRVAYEQYY.

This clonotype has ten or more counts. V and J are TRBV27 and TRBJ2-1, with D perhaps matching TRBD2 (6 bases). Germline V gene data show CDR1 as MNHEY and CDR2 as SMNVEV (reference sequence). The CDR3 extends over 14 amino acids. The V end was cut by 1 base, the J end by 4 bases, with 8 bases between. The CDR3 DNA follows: TGTGCCAGCAGTTTATTGGGGGGTTACAATGAGCAGTTCTTC. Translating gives CASSLLGGYNEQFF.

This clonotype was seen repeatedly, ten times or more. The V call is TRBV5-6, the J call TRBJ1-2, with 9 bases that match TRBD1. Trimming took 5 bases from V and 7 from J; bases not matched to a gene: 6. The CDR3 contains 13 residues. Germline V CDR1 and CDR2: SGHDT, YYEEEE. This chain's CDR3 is CASSQQGALGYTF. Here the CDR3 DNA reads TGTGCCAGCAGTCAACAGGGGGCGCTTGGCTACACCTTC.

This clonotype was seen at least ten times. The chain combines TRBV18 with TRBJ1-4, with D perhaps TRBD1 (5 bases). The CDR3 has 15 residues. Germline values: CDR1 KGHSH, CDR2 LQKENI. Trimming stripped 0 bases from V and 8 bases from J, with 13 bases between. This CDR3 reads CASSPPGSWGEKLFF. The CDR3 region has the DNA TGTGCCAGCTCACCACCGGGGTCCTGGGGGGAAAAACTGTTTTTT.

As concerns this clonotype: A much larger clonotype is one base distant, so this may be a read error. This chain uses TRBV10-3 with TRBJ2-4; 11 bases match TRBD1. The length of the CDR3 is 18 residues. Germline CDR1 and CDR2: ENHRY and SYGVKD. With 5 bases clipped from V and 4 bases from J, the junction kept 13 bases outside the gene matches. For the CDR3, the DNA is TGTGCCATCAGTCATATCGGGACAGGGGGTCCCCAGAAAAACATTCAGTACTTC. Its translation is CAISHIGTGGPQKNIQYF.

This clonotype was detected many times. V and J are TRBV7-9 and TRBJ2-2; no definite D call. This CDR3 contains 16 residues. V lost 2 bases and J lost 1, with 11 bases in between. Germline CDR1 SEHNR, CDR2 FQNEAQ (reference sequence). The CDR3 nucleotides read TGTGCCAGCAGCTTAAACGTACAGCTGAACACCGGGGAGCTGTTTTTT. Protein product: CASSLNVQLNTGELFF.

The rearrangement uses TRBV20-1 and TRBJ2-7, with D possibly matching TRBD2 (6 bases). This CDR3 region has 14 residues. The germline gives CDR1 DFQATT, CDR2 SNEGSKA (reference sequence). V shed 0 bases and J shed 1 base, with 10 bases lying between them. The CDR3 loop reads CSARDPRGSYEQYF. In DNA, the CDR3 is TGCAGTGCTAGAGATCCCCGGGGGTCCTACGAGCAGTACTTC.

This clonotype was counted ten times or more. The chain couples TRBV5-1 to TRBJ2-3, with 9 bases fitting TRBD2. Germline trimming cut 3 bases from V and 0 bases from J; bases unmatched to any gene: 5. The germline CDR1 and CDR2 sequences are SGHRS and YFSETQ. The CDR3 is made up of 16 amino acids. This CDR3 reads CASSSSGVSSTDTQYF. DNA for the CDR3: TGCGCCAGCAGCTCTAGCGGGGTCTCTAGCACAGATACGCAGTATTTT.

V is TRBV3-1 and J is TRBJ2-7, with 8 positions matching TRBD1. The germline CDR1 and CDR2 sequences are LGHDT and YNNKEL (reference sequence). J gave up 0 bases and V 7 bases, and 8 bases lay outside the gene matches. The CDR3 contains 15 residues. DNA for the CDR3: TGTGCCAGCACCCCAGGGGGCAGAAGCTCCTACGAGCAGTACTTC. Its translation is CASTPGGRSSYEQYF.

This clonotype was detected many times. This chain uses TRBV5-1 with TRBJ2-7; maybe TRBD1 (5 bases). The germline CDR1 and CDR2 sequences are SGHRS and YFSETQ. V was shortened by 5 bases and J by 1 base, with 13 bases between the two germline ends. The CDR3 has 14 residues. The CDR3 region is CASRLTGDSYEQYF. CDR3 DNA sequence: TGCGCCAGCAGATTAACAGGCGATTCCTACGAGCAGTACTTC.

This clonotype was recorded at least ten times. The CDR3 nucleotides are TGCGCCAGCAGCGGCATGGGCGGGGGTCTTTCCTACAATGAGCAGTTCTTC. This codes for CASSGMGGGLSYNEQFF. The rearrangement joins TRBV5-1 to TRBJ2-1; 7 bases line up with TRBD2. The CDR3 runs to 17 residues. The J segment lost 1 base and the V segment lost 4 bases, leaving 11 bases of the junction unmatched. Per the germline V gene, CDR1 is SGHRS and CDR2 is YFSETQ.

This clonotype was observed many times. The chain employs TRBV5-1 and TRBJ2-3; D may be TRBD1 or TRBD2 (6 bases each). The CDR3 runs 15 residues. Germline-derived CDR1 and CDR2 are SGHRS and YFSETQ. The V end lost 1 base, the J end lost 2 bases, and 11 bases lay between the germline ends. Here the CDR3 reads CASSLYSGATDTQYF. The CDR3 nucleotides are TGCGCCAGCAGCTTGTACTCGGGGGCCACAGATACGCAGTATTTT.

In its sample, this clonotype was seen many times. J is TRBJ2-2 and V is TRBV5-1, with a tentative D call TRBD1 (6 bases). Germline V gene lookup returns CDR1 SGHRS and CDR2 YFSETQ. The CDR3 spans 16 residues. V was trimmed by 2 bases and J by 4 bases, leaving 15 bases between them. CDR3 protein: CASSFTVGRGTGELFF. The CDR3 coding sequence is TGCGCCAGCAGCTTCACCGTGGGCAGGGGCACCGGGGAGCTGTTTTTT.

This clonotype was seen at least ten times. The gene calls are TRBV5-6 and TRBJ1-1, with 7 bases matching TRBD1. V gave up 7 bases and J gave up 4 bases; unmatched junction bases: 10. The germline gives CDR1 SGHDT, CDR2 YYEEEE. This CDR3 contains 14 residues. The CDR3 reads CASREKGARTEAFF. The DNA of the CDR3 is TGTGCCAGCCGGGAGAAGGGGGCGCGCACTGAAGCTTTCTTT.

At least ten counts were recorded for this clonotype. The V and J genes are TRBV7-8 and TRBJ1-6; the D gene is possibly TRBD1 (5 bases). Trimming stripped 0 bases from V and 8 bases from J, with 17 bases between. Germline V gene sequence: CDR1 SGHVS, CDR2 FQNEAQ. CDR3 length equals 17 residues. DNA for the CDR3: TGTGCCAGCAGCTTAGCGTCCGGGGCAGGTTTGGATTCACCCCTCCACTTT. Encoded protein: CASSLASGAGLDSPLHF.

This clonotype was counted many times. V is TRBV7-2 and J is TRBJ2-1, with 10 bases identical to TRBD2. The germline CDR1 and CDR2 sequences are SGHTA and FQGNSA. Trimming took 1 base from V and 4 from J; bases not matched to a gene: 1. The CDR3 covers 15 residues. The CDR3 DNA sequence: TGTGCCAGCAGCTTAGAAGCGGGGGGGTACAATGAGCAGTTCTTC. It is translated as CASSLEAGGYNEQFF.

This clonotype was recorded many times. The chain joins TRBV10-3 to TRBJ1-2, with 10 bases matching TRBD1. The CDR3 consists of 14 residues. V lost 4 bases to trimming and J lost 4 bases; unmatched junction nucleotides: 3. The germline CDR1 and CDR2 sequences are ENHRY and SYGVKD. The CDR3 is CAISGGQGIYGYTF. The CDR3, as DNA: TGTGCCATCAGTGGGGGACAGGGGATCTATGGCTACACCTTC.

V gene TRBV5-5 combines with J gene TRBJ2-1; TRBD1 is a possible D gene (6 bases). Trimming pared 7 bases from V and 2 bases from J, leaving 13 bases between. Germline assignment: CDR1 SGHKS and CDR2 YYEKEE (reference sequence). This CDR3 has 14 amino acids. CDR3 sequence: CASYSRGTYNEQFF. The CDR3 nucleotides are TGTGCCAGCTACTCTAGGGGGACCTACAATGAGCAGTTCTTC.